A single sample is the source of the 13 T cell receptor beta chains below, sequenced in a study of CD8 T cells in ankylosing spondylitis (dated by TCRdb to between 2016 and 2019). To prepare the library, 5' RACE was applied. The instrument given in TCRdb is Illumina HiSeq 2500. TCRdb's own reprocessing of the public reads used fastp at Q25 and MiXCR and kept productive beta chains. Rows merge per CDR3 protein into single entries with the most common DNA and genes. The sample contains some 250,000 distinct CDR3 sequences, 20% to 30% of them found a single time. The ten largest clones represent more than 0.6% of the sample. The sequencing input was blood, either unsorted or a sorted T cell fraction (not recorded which). Receptors originate from a male donor with ankylosing spondylitis or in good health (not recorded which).

This clonotype was detected many times. The chain is built from TRBV20-1 and TRBJ2-1; possibly TRBD2 for D (6 bases). The CDR3 is 16 amino acids. With 1 base removed from V and 8 bases from J, the gap between germline ends came to 21 bases. The germline V gene encodes CDR1 DFQATT and CDR2 SNEGSKA (reference sequence). CDR3 bases: TGCAGTGCTAGAGGAGCGGGTTTATGGATTTCGGATGAGCAGTTCTTC. It encodes CSARGAGLWISDEQFF.

This clonotype was seen many times. The CDR3 spells CSVAAGSQETQYF. CDR3 DNA sequence: TGCAGCGTTGCAGCGGGGTCCCAAGAGACCCAGTACTTC. The J gene is TRBJ2-5, the V gene TRBV29-1; 7 positions match TRBD2. Trimming cost V 4 bases and J 1 base; bases outside gene matches: 3. There are 13 residues in the CDR3. CDR1 is SQVTM, CDR2 ANQGSEA, per germline.

This clonotype occurred many times. The CDR3 loop is CSVAGKPEQANYGYTF. The CDR3 DNA sequence: TGCAGCGTTGCCGGGAAACCCGAACAAGCTAACTATGGCTACACCTTC. The chain employs TRBV29-1 and TRBJ1-2; D gene unclear. Trimming removed 4 bases at V and 0 bases at J, with 18 bases between. The CDR3 extends over 16 amino acids. Germline V gives CDR1 SQVTM, CDR2 ANQGSEA. Filled out from reference TRBV29-1 and TRBJ1-2, the complete variable domain reads SAVISQKPSRDICQRGTSLTIQCQVDSQVTMMFWYRQQPGQSLTLIATANQGSEATYESGFVIDKFPISRPNLTFSTLTVSNMSPEDSSIYLCSVAGKPEQANYGYTFGSGTRLTVV.

Comments on this clonotype: A much more abundant neighbour one base away suggests this may be a read error. V usage is TRBV12-3 or TRBV12-4 and J usage is TRBJ2-1; 7 positions agree with TRBD2. This CDR3 is 15 amino acids long. V shed 1 base and J 4 bases; nucleotides not matched to a gene: 4. CDR3 DNA sequence: TGTGCCAGCAGTTTAGGGGCTAGCGGTTACAATGAGCAGTTCTTC. This codes for CASSLGASGYNEQFF.

The rearrangement joins TRBV4-2 to TRBJ2-7; 8 nucleotides line up with TRBD2. Germline V lookup: CDR1 LGHNA, CDR2 YNFKEQ. The length of the CDR3 is 18 residues. The trim removed 0 bases at V and 3 bases at J, leaving 13 bases unmatched. Here the CDR3 reads CASSQDSSASGRNYEQYF. DNA for the CDR3: TGTGCCAGCAGCCAAGATTCGAGTGCTAGCGGGCGCAACTACGAGCAGTACTTC.

The chain couples TRBV5-1 to TRBJ2-5; D is unresolved. The V gene lost 0 bases and the J gene lost 2 bases, with 8 bases spanning the gap. This CDR3 comprises 14 residues. CDR1 and CDR2 (germline): SGHRS, YFSETQ. This CDR3 is CASSLGSPQETQYF. For the CDR3, the DNA is TGCGCCAGCAGCTTGGGAAGTCCGCAAGAGACCCAGTACTTC.

The chain has TRBV6-1 and TRBJ2-7; possible D gene TRBD1, 6 bases. The germline V gene has CDR1 MNHNS and CDR2 SASEGT. The CDR3 is made up of 14 amino acids. Trimming removed 7 bases from V and 2 bases from J, with 15 bases in between. The CDR3 region is CASNQDSLPYEQYF. CDR3 in DNA: TGTGCCAGCAATCAGGACAGTCTCCCCTACGAGCAGTACTTC.

This chain links TRBV27 with TRBJ2-7; 9 positions agree with TRBD2. V lost 2 bases, J lost 0 bases, and 5 bases stayed unmatched. Germline CDR1 is MNHEY and CDR2 is SMNVEV (reference sequence). This CDR3 is built from 16 residues. The CDR3 protein is CASSLAVAGASYEQYF. For the CDR3, the DNA is TGTGCCAGCAGTTTAGCGGTAGCGGGGGCCTCCTACGAGCAGTACTTC.

This chain uses TRBV20-1 with TRBJ2-4, with 9 bases identical to TRBD1. V shed 5 bases, J shed 8 bases, and the junction held 7 bases outside the gene matches. CDR3 length: 13 amino acids. Germline V gene lookup returns CDR1 DFQATT and CDR2 SNEGSKA (reference sequence). The CDR3 DNA reads TGCAGTGCTTTGGGACAGGGTAAAGACATTCAGTACTTC. Protein sequence: CSALGQGKDIQYF.

The V and J genes are TRBV2 and TRBJ2-3, with D perhaps assigned TRBD1 or TRBD2 (5 bases each). Germline V gives CDR1 SNHLY, CDR2 FYNNEI. V shed 8 bases and J shed 0 bases, with 12 bases lying between them. The CDR3 extends over 14 amino acids. The CDR3 is CASGGRGSTDTQYF. CDR3 DNA: TGTGCCAGCGGGGGACGGGGAAGCACAGATACGCAGTATTTT.

In this sample, this clonotype turned up many times. The chain links TRBV18 to TRBJ2-3, with D perhaps matching TRBD1 (6 bases). The V gene's germline CDR1 is KGHSH and CDR2 LQKENI. There are 13 residues in the CDR3. The V end lost 6 bases, the J end lost 4 bases, and 11 bases lay between the germline ends. In DNA, the CDR3 is TGTGCCAGCTCGTCAGGGGTAGCAGATACGCAGTATTTT. Protein sequence: CASSSGVADTQYF.

The CDR3 loop reads CASSLNPGSPYEQYF. The CDR3 region has the DNA TGCGCCAGCAGCTTGAATCCAGGGTCCCCCTACGAGCAGTACTTC. This sequence joins TRBV5-1 and TRBJ2-7, with D possibly being TRBD1 (5 bases). The CDR3 spans 15 residues. Trimming took 1 base from V and 2 from J, leaving 13 bases between them. Germline V gives CDR1 SGHRS, CDR2 YFSETQ.

This clonotype was detected ten times or more. V is TRBV10-2 and J is TRBJ1-6, with D possibly TRBD1 on 5 matching bases. CDR3 length: 17 residues. Germline V CDR1 and CDR2: WSHSY, SAAADI. Between the trimmed V and J ends, which lost 5 bases and 16 bases, there was a span of 30 bases. The CDR3 DNA is TGCGCCAGCAGTTGGCCCCCCCCATGGGCACCCGCGGAGGGGCTCCACTTT. It codes for CASSWPPPWAPAEGLHF.